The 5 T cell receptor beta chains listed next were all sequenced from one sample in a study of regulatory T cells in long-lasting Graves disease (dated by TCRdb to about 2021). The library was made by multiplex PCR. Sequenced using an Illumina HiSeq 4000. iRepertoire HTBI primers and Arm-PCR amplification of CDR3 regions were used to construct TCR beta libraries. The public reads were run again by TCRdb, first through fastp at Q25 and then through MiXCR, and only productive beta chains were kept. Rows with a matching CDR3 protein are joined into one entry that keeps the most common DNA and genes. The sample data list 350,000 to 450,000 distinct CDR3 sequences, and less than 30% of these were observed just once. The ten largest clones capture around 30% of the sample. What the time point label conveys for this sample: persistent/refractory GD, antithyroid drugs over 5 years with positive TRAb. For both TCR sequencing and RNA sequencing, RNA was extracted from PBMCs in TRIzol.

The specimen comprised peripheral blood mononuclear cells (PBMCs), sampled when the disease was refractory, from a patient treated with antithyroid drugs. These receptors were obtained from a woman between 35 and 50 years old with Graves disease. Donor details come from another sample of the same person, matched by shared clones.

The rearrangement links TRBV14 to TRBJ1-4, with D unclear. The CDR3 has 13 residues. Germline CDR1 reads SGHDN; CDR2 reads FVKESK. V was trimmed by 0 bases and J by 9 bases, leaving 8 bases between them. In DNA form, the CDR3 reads TGTGCCAGCAGCCAAGATTCGGTACAAAAACTGTTTTTT. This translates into CASSQDSVQKLFF.

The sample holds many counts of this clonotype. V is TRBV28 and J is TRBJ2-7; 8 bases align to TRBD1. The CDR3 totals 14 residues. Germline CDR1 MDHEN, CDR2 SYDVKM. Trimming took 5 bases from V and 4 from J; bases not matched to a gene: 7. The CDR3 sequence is CASSPTGVLYEQYF. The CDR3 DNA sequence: TGTGCCAGCAGTCCGACAGGGGTTTTGTACGAGCAGTACTTC. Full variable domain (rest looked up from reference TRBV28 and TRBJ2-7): DVKVTQSSRYLVKRTGEKVFLECVQDMDHENMFWYRQDPGLGLRLIYFSYDVKMKEKGDIPEGYSVSREKKERFSLILESASTNQTSMYLCASSPTGVLYEQYFGPGTRLTVT.

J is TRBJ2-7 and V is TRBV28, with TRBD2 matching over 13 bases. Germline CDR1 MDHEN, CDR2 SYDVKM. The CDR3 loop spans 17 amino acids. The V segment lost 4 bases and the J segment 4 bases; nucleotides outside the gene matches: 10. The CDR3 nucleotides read TGTGCCAGCAGTTGGACTAGCGGGAGATCTGTGTGGTACGAGCAGTACTTC. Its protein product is CASSWTSGRSVWYEQYF.

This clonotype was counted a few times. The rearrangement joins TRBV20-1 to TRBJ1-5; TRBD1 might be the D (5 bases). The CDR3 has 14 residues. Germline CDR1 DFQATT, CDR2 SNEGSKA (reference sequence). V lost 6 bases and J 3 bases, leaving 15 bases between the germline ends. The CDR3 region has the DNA TGCAGTGCCCTTGCAGGGTATTACAATCAGCCCCAGCATTTT. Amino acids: CSALAGYYNQPQHF.

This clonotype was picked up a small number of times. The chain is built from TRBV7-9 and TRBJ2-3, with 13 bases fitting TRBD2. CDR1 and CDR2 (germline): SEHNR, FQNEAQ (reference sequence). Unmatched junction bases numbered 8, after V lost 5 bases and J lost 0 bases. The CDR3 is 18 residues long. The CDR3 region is CASSQTSGRRPSTDTQYF. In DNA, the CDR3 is TGTGCCAGCAGCCAGACTAGCGGGAGGCGTCCTAGCACAGATACGCAGTATTTT.